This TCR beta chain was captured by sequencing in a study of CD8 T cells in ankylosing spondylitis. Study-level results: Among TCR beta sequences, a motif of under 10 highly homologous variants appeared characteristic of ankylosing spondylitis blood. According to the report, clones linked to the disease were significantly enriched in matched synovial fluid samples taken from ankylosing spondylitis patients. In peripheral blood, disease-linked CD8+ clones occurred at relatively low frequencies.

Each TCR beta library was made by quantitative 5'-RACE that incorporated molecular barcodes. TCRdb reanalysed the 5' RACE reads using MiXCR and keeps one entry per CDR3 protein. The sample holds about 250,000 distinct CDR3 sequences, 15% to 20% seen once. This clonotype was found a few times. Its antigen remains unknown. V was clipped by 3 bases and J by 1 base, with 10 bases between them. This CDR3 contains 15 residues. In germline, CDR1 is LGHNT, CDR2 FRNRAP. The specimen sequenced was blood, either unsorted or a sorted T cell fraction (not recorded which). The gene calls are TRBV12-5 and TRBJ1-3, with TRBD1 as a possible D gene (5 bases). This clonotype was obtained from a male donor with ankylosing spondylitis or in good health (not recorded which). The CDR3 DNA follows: TGTGCTAGTGGTTTCCTTGGGGGATCTGGAAACACCATATATTTT. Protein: CASGFLGGSGNTIYF.